The source of this T cell receptor beta chain is a study of regulatory T cells in long-lasting Graves disease. HTBI primers from iRepertoire and Arm-PCR of CDR3 regions yielded the TCR beta libraries. A single record per CDR3 protein comes from TCRdb applying MiXCR to the multiplex PCR reads. The sample yields roughly 350,000 distinct CDR3 sequences, over 15% seen once. General study results and limits: Persistent disease exhibited a predilection for TRBV28, TRBJ1-2 and TRBJ2-5.

This CDR3 contains 17 residues. V dropped 3 bases and J dropped 4 bases, with 18 bases sitting between them. Germline V lookup: CDR1 KGHSH, CDR2 LQKENI. Specified time point: newly diagnosed GD, antithyroid drugs for less than 3 months. There was RNA extracted from PBMCs, and the TCR library was made from it. This clonotype was recorded many times. Its antigen remains unknown. This sample was shared with a second study, whose subject was T cells in Graves' hyperthyroidism and ophthalmopathy. That study reports: Ophthalmopathy and stable hyperthyroidism were told apart by a 13 V-J model.

The clonotype was recovered from a man aged 35 to 55 with Graves disease. The V call is TRBV18, the J call TRBJ1-4, with D maybe TRBD1 (5 bases). Sample: peripheral blood mononuclear cells (PBMCs), taken at new diagnosis, from a patient treated with antithyroid drugs. CDR3 protein: CASSPSWQGWHNEKLFF. DNA of the CDR3: TGTGCCAGCTCACCTTCTTGGCAGGGCTGGCATAATGAAAAACTGTTTTTT.